This T cell receptor (beta chain) was documented in a study of CD8 T cell repertoires and HIV-1 epitope variants. About the study: Twenty-five autologous and known Gag and Nef epitope variant peptides each stimulated T cells separately. Equal numbers of autologous T cell-negative cells presented antigen to enriched T cells. 1M T cells were kept uncultured as a baseline.

Trimming took 0 bases from V and 8 from J, leaving 15 bases between them. Germline CDR1 and CDR2: SGHRS and YFSETQ. The CDR3 consists of 15 residues. Repertoires were generated with immunoSEQ multiplex PCR, while TCRdb's copy carries only in-frame clones and drops some. The profile shows around 6,600 clones, roughly 70% of them singletons. As for this clone: Its antigen is unidentified.

The TCR was taken from a male donor with HIV. Sequencing input: cultured CD8+ T cells derived from PBMCs. The V gene is TRBV5-1, the J gene TRBJ2-1, with a weak D call TRBD2 (6 bases). CDR3 DNA sequence: TGCGCCAGCAGCTTGGAACGTGAACTAGCCGATGAGCAGTTCTTC. It is translated as CASSLERELADEQFF.